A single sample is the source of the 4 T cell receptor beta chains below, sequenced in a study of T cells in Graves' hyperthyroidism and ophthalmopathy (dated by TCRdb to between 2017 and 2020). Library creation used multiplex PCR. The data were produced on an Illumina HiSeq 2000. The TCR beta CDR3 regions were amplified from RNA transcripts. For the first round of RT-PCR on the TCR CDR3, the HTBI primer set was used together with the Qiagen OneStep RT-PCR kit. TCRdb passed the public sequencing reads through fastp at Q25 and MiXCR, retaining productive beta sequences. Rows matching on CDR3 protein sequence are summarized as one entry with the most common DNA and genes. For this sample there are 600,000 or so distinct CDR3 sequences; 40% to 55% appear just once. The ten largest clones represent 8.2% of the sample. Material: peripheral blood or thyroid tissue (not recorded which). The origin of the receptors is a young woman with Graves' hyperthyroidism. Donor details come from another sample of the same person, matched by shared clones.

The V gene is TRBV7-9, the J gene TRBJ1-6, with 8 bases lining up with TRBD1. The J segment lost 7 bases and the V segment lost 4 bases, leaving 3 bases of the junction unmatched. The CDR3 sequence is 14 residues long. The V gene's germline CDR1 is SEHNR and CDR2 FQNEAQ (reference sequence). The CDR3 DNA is TGTGCCAGCAGCTACCGGGACAGGAATTCACCCCTCCACTTT. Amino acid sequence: CASSYRDRNSPLHF.

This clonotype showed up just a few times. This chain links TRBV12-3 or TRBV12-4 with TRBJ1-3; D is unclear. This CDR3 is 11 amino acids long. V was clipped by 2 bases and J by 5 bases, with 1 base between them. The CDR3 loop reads CASSLRNTIYF. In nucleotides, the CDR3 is TGTGCCAGCAGTTTAAGAAACACCATATATTTT.

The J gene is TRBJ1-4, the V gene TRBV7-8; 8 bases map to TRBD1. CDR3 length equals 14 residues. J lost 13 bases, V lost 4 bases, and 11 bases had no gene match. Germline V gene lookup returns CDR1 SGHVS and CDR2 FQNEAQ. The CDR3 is CASSSGQGRCLLFF. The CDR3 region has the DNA TGTGCCAGCAGCTCCGGACAGGGAAGGTGCTTACTGTTTTTT.

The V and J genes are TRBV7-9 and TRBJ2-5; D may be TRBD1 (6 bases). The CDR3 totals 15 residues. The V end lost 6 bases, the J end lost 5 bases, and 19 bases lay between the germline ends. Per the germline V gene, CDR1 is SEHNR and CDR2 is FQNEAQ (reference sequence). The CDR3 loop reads CASSFRDTRGETQYF. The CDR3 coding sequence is TGTGCCAGCAGTTTTCGGGACACCCGCGGGGAGACCCAGTACTTC.